The 22 T cell receptor beta chains given below trace back to one sample, sequenced in a study of tumor and adjacent non-tumor tissue in lung cancer. This sample's RNA came from whole unsorted tissue. Distant lung tissue was collected more than 3 cm away from the tumor edge. The library came from three nested PCR rounds adapted from ARM-PCR protocols. TCRdb re-called the multiplex PCR reads with MiXCR, one entry per CDR3 protein. The sample shows 60,000 or so distinct CDR3 sequences, about 63% of them seen only once. Material for sequencing was distant non-tumor lung tissue. These receptor sequences come from a man aged 70-80 years with non-small cell lung cancer.

Notes on this clonotype: An end of the junction does not agree with germline; a read error may underlie this. The chain couples TRBV6-2 or TRBV6-3 to TRBJ1-5, with TRBD1 as a possible D gene (6 bases). CDR1 is MNHEY, CDR2 SVGEGT, per germline. The CDR3 length is 13 residues. The DNA of the CDR3 is TGTGCCAGCCAGGGGATTAGCAATCAGCCCCAGCAATTT. Translating gives CASQGISNQPQQF.

Comment on this clonotype: The conserved final phenylalanine or tryptophan is absent from the CDR3, which likely points to a read error. The CDR3 nucleotides are TGTACCAGCAGCCCTCTAGGGTATAGCAATCAGCCCCAGCATGTT. Protein sequence: CTSSPLGYSNQPQHV. The rearrangement joins TRBV16 to TRBJ1-5; D gene unclear. From germline, CDR1 is KGHSY and CDR2 FQNENV. CDR3 length equals 15 residues.

Note on this clonotype: The CDR3 carries no conserved terminal phenylalanine or tryptophan, so it likely arises from a read error. V gene TRBV11-1 combines with J gene TRBJ1-2; 7 bases are shared with TRBD1. Germline V lookup: CDR1 SGHAT, CDR2 FQDESV (reference sequence). The CDR3 totals 13 residues. The CDR3 is CAGSSTGVLGYTY. The DNA of the CDR3 is TGTGCCGGCAGCTCAACAGGGGTTCTTGGCTACACCTAC.

Comment on this clonotype: A read error may explain this, as a much larger clone is one base away. This rearrangement joins TRBV4-1 to TRBJ2-7; unclear D gene. In germline, CDR1 is MGHRA, CDR2 YSYEKL. The CDR3 runs to 13 residues. CDR3 amino acids: CASSPTAGYGQYF. As DNA, the CDR3 is TGCGCCAGCAGCCCCACCGCCGGTTACGGGCAGTACTTC.

V usage is TRBV10-1 and J usage is TRBJ1-1; maybe TRBD1 (5 bases). The V gene lost 2 bases and the J gene lost 5 bases, with 12 bases spanning the gap. The germline V gene has CDR1 WNHNN and CDR2 SYGVQD (reference sequence). This CDR3 spans 14 amino acids. CDR3 bases: TGCGCCAGCAGTGAGGGGTTTGGGGGTACTGAAGCTTTCTTT. Encoded protein: CASSEGFGGTEAFF.

Comment on this clonotype: A much larger clone differs from this one at a single base, so this may be a read error. V gene TRBV7-9 combines with J gene TRBJ2-7, with D possibly being TRBD1 (5 bases). The J call is doubtful: the DNA matches TRBJ2-1 better. The germline V gene has CDR1 SEHNR and CDR2 FQNEAQ (reference sequence). This CDR3 is 11 amino acids long. CDR3 coding DNA: TGTGCCTCCCTCAGGGCCTACGAGCAGTTCTTC. Translated, it gives CASLRAYEQFF.

This clonotype appeared many times. The chain uses TRBV6-5 and TRBJ2-3; D is unclear. Trimming removed 5 bases at V and 0 bases at J, with 9 bases between. The CDR3 is 14 amino acids. Germline CDR1 is MNHEY and CDR2 is SVGAGI. CDR3 sequence: CASSVRRSTDTQYF. The CDR3 bases are TGTGCCAGCAGTGTCCGCAGAAGCACAGATACGCAGTATTTT.

As for this clonotype: Sequence at one end of the junction differs from germline and may be a read error. CDR3 sequence: CAGSFPLAGATYEQYF. DNA for the CDR3: TGTGCCGGCAGTTTTCCTTTGGCGGGAGCTACCTACGAGCAGTACTTC. The chain links TRBV28 to TRBJ2-7; 7 bases line up with TRBD2. From germline, CDR1 is MDHEN and CDR2 SYDVKM. This CDR3 is 16 amino acids long.

For this clonotype: This clone may be a read error of a much larger clone one base away. This chain uses TRBV14 with TRBJ1-6; D call uncertain. The CDR3 runs 13 residues. V gave up 1 base and J gave up 12 bases, with 10 bases separating them. CDR1 and CDR2 from the germline V gene are SGHDN and FVKESK. This CDR3 reads CASSQVLSLPLHF. CDR3 bases: TGTGCCAGCAGCCAAGTCTTGAGTTTACCCCTCCACTTT.

Remarks on this clonotype: The junction differs from germline at one of its ends, possibly a read error. This sequence joins TRBV5-4 and TRBJ2-3, with D unresolved. Germline V gene data show CDR1 as SGHNT and CDR2 as YYREEE (reference sequence). The length of the CDR3 is 13 residues. The CDR3 sequence is CTRSLRSTDTQYF. The CDR3, as DNA: TGTACCAGGAGCTTGCGGAGCACAGATACGCAGTATTTT.

This clonotype was seen a single time. At one of its ends the junction is not consistent with the germline gene, which may arise from a read error. The J gene is TRBJ2-7, the V gene TRBV28; unclear D gene. Germline values: CDR1 MDHEN, CDR2 SYDVKM. The CDR3 covers 15 residues. The CDR3 reads CTSSSGSPLRNEQYF. Here the CDR3 DNA reads TGTACCAGTAGTTCGGGCAGCCCCCTTCGGAACGAGCAGTACTTC.

With regard to this clonotype: The junction differs from germline at one of its ends, possibly a read error. The chain is built from TRBV12-3 or TRBV12-4 and TRBJ2-2, with TRBD1 identical over 10 bases. CDR3 length equals 16 residues. The CDR3: CESSLASGQGTGELLF. For the CDR3, the DNA is TGTGAAAGCAGTTTAGCTTCGGGACAGGGGACCGGGGAGCTGCTTTTT.

The chain uses TRBV29-1 and TRBJ2-3; tentative D call: TRBD2 (5 bases). The CDR3 runs to 15 residues. The germline CDR1 and CDR2 sequences are SQVTM and ANQGSEA. The germline V and J ends were trimmed by 1 base and 7 bases, with 18 bases remaining between them. The CDR3 reads CSVEGWREGPYTQYF. CDR3 in DNA: TGCAGCGTTGAAGGCTGGCGTGAGGGCCCATATACGCAGTATTTT.

For this clonotype: Being one base from a much bigger clone, this may be a read error. The chain combines TRBV6-2 or TRBV6-3 with TRBJ2-7; 8 nucleotides line up with TRBD1. V was pared by 10 bases and J by 1 base, with 12 bases of the junction left unmatched. CDR3 length: 15 amino acids. The V gene's germline CDR1 is MNHEY and CDR2 SVGEGT. CDR3 protein: CANSRIGTGSYEQYF. CDR3 sequence (DNA): TGTGCCAACAGCCGGATCGGGACAGGATCCTACGAGCAGTACTTC.

V and J are TRBV2 and TRBJ2-7; possibly TRBD1 for D (6 bases). The CDR3 runs to 12 residues. Per germline, CDR1 SNHLY and CDR2 FYNNEI. The CDR3: CASRGFSYEQYF. The CDR3, as DNA: TGTGCATCTAGGGGGTTTAGCTACGAGCAGTACTTC.

Of note for this clonotype: At one of its ends the junction is not consistent with the germline gene, which may arise from a read error. The V and J genes are TRBV4-1 and TRBJ1-1; D not certain. The germline gives CDR1 MGHRA, CDR2 YSYEKL. The CDR3 is 15 amino acids. Here the CDR3 reads CASSQGSLIDTKAFF. CDR3 DNA sequence: TGCGCCAGCAGCCAGGGGTCTCTAATCGACACTAAAGCTTTCTTT.

As to this clonotype: Likely a read error: the CDR3 ends without its conserved phenylalanine or tryptophan. V is TRBV6-5 and J is TRBJ2-3; no definite D call. The germline gives CDR1 MNHEY, CDR2 SVGAGI. V dropped 5 bases and J dropped 0 bases, with 9 bases sitting between them. CDR3 length equals 14 residues. The CDR3 DNA reads as TGTGCCAGCAGTGTCCACAGAAGCACAGATACGCAGTATATT. Its protein is CASSVHRSTDTQYI.

This clonotype appeared a few times. This chain links TRBV5-1 with TRBJ2-3; D ambiguous. This CDR3 has 10 residues. V was clipped by 5 bases and J by 5 bases, with 3 bases between them. Germline lookup yields CDR1 SGHRS and CDR2 YFSETQ. The CDR3 here is CASRRDTQYF. CDR3 DNA: TGCGCCAGCAGACGAGATACGCAGTATTTT. The entire variable domain, with the rest obtained from reference TRBV5-1 and TRBJ2-3, is as follows: KAGVTQTPRYLIKTRGQQVTLSCSPISGHRSVSWYQQTPGQGLQFLFEYFSETQRNKGNFPGRFSGRQFSNSRSEMNVSTLELGDSALYLCASRRDTQYFGPGTRLTVL.

This clonotype has just one count. As the CDR3 is not closed by the conserved phenylalanine or tryptophan, this likely results from a read error. The CDR3 region has the DNA TGTGCCAGCAGCTCGGACGTTTACTCTGGAAACACCATATATTAT. This translates into CASSSDVYSGNTIYY. The V call is TRBV11-1, the J call TRBJ1-3; no clear D gene. The V and J ends lost 4 bases and 0 bases respectively, with 10 bases between them. In germline, CDR1 is SGHAT, CDR2 FQDESV (reference sequence). The CDR3 is 15 residues long.

In the case of this clonotype: One end of the junction is discordant with germline, which a read error may explain. The chain recombines TRBV11-2 with TRBJ1-5; TRBD1 might be the D (5 bases). Germline CDR1 is SGHAT and CDR2 is FQNNGV. CDR3 length: 14 amino acids. CDR3: CASILDEGNQPQHF. For the CDR3, the DNA is TGTGCCAGCATCTTAGATGAGGGGAACCAGCCCCAGCATTTT.

By proportion, this clonotype is medium-sized. The chain links TRBV29-1 to TRBJ2-1, with D perhaps matching TRBD2 (6 bases). Germline V gene lookup returns CDR1 SQVTM and CDR2 ANQGSEA. Trimming took off 7 bases at V and 4 bases at J, with 14 bases between the two ends. The CDR3 spans 13 residues. CDR3 amino acids: CSADPSGYNEQFF. As DNA, the CDR3 is TGCAGCGCGGACCCCAGCGGGTACAATGAGCAGTTCTTC.

A note on this clonotype: At one boundary the junction diverges from the germline segment, which might be a read error. The chain links TRBV12-3 or TRBV12-4 to TRBJ2-5; the match to TRBD1 covers 12 bases. The CDR3 totals 19 residues. This chain's CDR3 is CASSFKRGTGGVSGETHYF. DNA of the CDR3: TGTGCCAGCAGTTTCAAGCGAGGGACAGGGGGCGTCAGCGGGGAGACCCACTACTTC.